The source of this T cell receptor (beta chain) is a study of T-cell reconstitution after alpha-beta-depleted transplantation in children. Trimming shortened V by 2 bases and J by 5 bases, and 15 bases separated the two germline ends. Germline CDR1 reads MGHDK; CDR2 reads SYGVNS. The CDR3 totals 15 residues. Preparing the TCRbeta library involved the use of unique molecular identifiers. A single record per CDR3 protein comes from TCRdb applying MiXCR to the PCR reads. There are about 580,000 distinct CDR3 sequences in the sample; roughly 23% occur only once, and less than 15% lies in the top ten. Specimen: PBMCs, mostly from graft donor cells, collected 360 days after TCRalphabeta/CD19-depleted stem cell transplant. The gene calls are TRBV25-1 and TRBJ1-2, with a tentative D call TRBD1 (5 bases). The receptor was isolated from a boy younger than two who had a stem cell transplant for acute myeloid leukemia, so the T cells may come from the graft donor. The CDR3 sequence: CASSEIRGEWYGYTF. The CDR3 region has the DNA TGTGCCAGCAGTGAAATCCGGGGGGAGTGGTATGGCTACACCTTC.